What follows are 21 T cell receptor beta chains derived from one specimen sequenced in a study of CD8+CD57+ T cells in acquired aplastic anemia. It was patients with CD8+CD57+ cell expansion by flow cytometry who were chosen for sequencing. Genomic DNA, serving as template, underwent TCR beta VDJ and CDR3 profiling. TCRdb reprocessed the reads via MiXCR and lists one record per CDR3 protein. The data show approximately 470,000 distinct CDR3 sequences, roughly a third seen once. The sequencing sample was made of sorted CD4+, CD8+, or CD8+CD57+ T cells (not recorded which) from PBMCs. The receptors derive from a human donor with aplastic anemia.

This clonotype was seen more than once but under ten times. This chain uses TRBV2 with TRBJ1-2, with D unclear. Trimming removed 2 bases at V and 4 bases at J, with 5 bases between. The CDR3 length is 12 residues. Per the germline V gene, CDR1 is SNHLY and CDR2 is FYNNEI. CDR3: CASSELIYGYTF. As DNA, the CDR3 is TGTGCCAGCAGTGAATTAATCTATGGCTACACCTTC.

V is TRBV2 and J is TRBJ1-6, with 7 bases identical to TRBD1. The CDR3 is 16 amino acids. Per the germline V gene, CDR1 is SNHLY and CDR2 is FYNNEI. With 5 bases clipped from V and 9 bases from J, the junction kept 13 bases outside the gene matches. The CDR3 DNA reads as TGTGCCAGCAGTCCTCGGGGGGACAGAAGGGGTTCACCCCTCCACTTT. Translation gives CASSPRGDRRGSPLHF.

This clonotype was counted many times. The J gene is TRBJ1-6, the V gene TRBV10-2; D remains ambiguous. The CDR3 contains 13 residues. V was trimmed by 7 bases and J by 3 bases, leaving 7 bases between them. Germline CDR1 and CDR2: WSHSY and SAAADI. The CDR3 protein is CASNPDYNSPLHF. The DNA of the CDR3 is TGCGCCAGCAACCCAGACTATAATTCACCCCTCCACTTT.

As for this clonotype: Its ends do not fully match the called genes, so a read error is possible. This sequence joins TRBV10-3 and TRBJ1-2; 8 bases map to TRBD1. This CDR3 contains 15 residues. Germline V gene lookup returns CDR1 ENHRY and CDR2 SYGVKD. The CDR3 nucleotides read TGTGCCAGCAGTTACGGACAGGGAATGGGAGGTGGCTACACCTTC. It is translated as CASSYGQGMGGGYTF.

At least ten counts were recorded for this clonotype. The genes are TRBV7-8 and TRBJ2-5; no definite D call. Germline assignment: CDR1 SGHVS and CDR2 FQNEAQ. This CDR3 contains 13 residues. Trimming removed 0 bases at V and 5 bases at J, with 7 bases between. The CDR3 DNA reads TGTGCCAGCAGCTTAGCCCCCCTCGAGACCCAGTACTTC. Its translation is CASSLAPLETQYF.

J is TRBJ2-1 and V is TRBV19; D call uncertain. The CDR3 totals 15 residues. The germline CDR1 and CDR2 sequences are LNHDA and SQIVND (reference sequence). V lost 1 base and J 2 bases, leaving 9 bases between the germline ends. CDR3: CASSIGPGTYNEQFF. DNA for the CDR3: TGTGCCAGTAGTATAGGGCCAGGCACCTACAATGAGCAGTTCTTC.

This clonotype was found a few times. The chain has TRBV19 and TRBJ1-4; D unclear. CDR3 length: 16 amino acids. V was shortened by 2 bases and J by 0 bases, with 10 bases between the two germline ends. From germline, CDR1 is LNHDA and CDR2 SQIVND (reference sequence). The DNA of the CDR3 is TGTGCCAGTAGTATAAGGGAGCACGCAACTAATGAAAAACTGTTTTTT. Its translation is CASSIREHATNEKLFF.

This clonotype turned up a few times. CDR3 nucleotides: TGCAGTGCTAGTGATGGGGGCTATAGCAATCAGCCCCAGCATTTT. As protein: CSASDGGYSNQPQHF. J is TRBJ1-5 and V is TRBV20-1; weak D call: TRBD1 (6 bases). The CDR3 consists of 15 residues. In germline, CDR1 is DFQATT, CDR2 SNEGSKA (reference sequence). Trimming shortened V by 3 bases and J by 0 bases, and 12 bases separated the two germline ends.

There are many counts of this clonotype. In DNA, the CDR3 is TGTGCCAGTGCGGGTAGAAGCAATCAGCCCCAGCATTTT. Translating gives CASAGRSNQPQHF. The V and J genes are TRBV19 and TRBJ1-5; D unclear. The CDR3 extends over 13 amino acids. Germline CDR1 LNHDA, CDR2 SQIVND (reference sequence). Trimming stripped 8 bases from V and 1 base from J, with 9 bases between.

This clonotype has ten or more counts. The chain has TRBV2 and TRBJ1-2, with TRBD1 as a possible D gene (5 bases). CDR1 is SNHLY and CDR2 is FYNNEI in the germline V gene. V lost 4 bases and J 9 bases, leaving 18 bases between the germline ends. The CDR3 contains 14 residues. CDR3 loop: CASSVDGTAHRYTF. CDR3 DNA sequence: TGTGCCAGCAGTGTAGACGGGACGGCCCATCGCTACACCTTC.

This clonotype was counted ten times or more. This sequence joins TRBV19 and TRBJ2-5; D not resolved. Germline CDR1 reads LNHDA; CDR2 reads SQIVND (reference sequence). V was cut by 7 bases and J by 0 bases, with 6 bases left in between. There are 12 residues in the CDR3. CDR3 amino acids: CASIPDQETQYF. In nucleotides, the CDR3 is TGTGCCAGTATACCGGACCAAGAGACCCAGTACTTC.

In the case of this clonotype: A clone one base away is much larger, so this may be a read error. This chain connects TRBV20-1 to TRBJ1-2, with TRBD1 as a possible D gene (6 bases). V lost 6 bases to trimming and J lost 8 bases, with 16 bases between them. The CDR3 spans 12 residues. Germline values: CDR1 DFQATT, CDR2 SNEGSKA (reference sequence). In nucleotides, the CDR3 is TGCAGTGCCAAGGGGGGGGAGAAGGGCTACACCTTC. This gives the protein CSAKGGEKGYTF.

With regard to this clonotype: A read error may explain this, as a much larger clone is one base away. The chain employs TRBV24-1 and TRBJ2-1; 11 bases fit TRBD2. CDR3 size: 16 residues. The germline V gene has CDR1 KGHDR and CDR2 SFDVKD. The CDR3 DNA is TGTGCCACCGGACCGGGACTAGCGGATCATTACAATGGGCAGTTCTTC. Translation: CATGPGLADHYNGQFF.

The chain is built from TRBV10-3 and TRBJ1-4, with 10 nucleotides matching TRBD1. Germline CDR1 ENHRY, CDR2 SYGVKD. The CDR3 covers 13 residues. After removal of 10 bases from V and 7 bases from J, the junction contained 6 bases not matched to a gene. DNA for the CDR3: TGTGCCAGCAGAGGGACAGGGGTTGAAAAACTGTTTTTT. Its protein is CASRGTGVEKLFF.

The chain has TRBV6-1 and TRBJ1-2, with TRBD1 identical over 8 bases. V was clipped by 2 bases and J by 5 bases; unmatched bases: 13. The CDR3 runs 17 residues. Germline V CDR1 and CDR2: MNHNS, SASEGT. The CDR3 spells CASSESPSTGVPYGYTF. As DNA, the CDR3 is TGTGCCAGCAGTGAATCGCCATCGACAGGGGTCCCATATGGCTACACCTTC.

The table lists this clonotype with a few counts. The chain joins TRBV24-1 to TRBJ2-1, with D possibly TRBD1 on 5 matching bases. The CDR3 is 17 amino acids. Trimming took 3 bases from V and 0 from J, leaving 14 bases between them. Germline loops: CDR1 KGHDR, CDR2 SFDVKD. CDR3 protein: CATSDPYKGLSYNEQFF. CDR3 DNA: TGTGCCACCAGTGATCCTTATAAGGGGCTCTCCTACAATGAGCAGTTCTTC.

There are many counts of this clonotype. This rearrangement joins TRBV19 to TRBJ1-1, with D possibly being TRBD1 (6 bases). With 6 bases removed from V and 0 bases from J, the gap between germline ends came to 14 bases. Germline V lookup: CDR1 LNHDA, CDR2 SQIVND (reference sequence). The CDR3 runs to 15 residues. CDR3 bases: TGTGCCAGTAGAGCCCTTGACAGGCTGAACACTGAAGCTTTCTTT. The encoded protein is CASRALDRLNTEAFF. Complete variable domain (other parts from reference TRBV19 and TRBJ1-1): DGGITQSPKYLFRKEGQNVTLSCEQNLNHDAMYWYRQDPGQGLRLIYYSQIVNDFQKGDIAEGYSVSREKKESFPLTVTSAQKNPTAFYLCASRALDRLNTEAFFGQGTRLTVV.

This clonotype was observed many times. The chain combines TRBV9 with TRBJ1-1; D is uncertain. This CDR3 has 14 amino acids. Trimming took 4 bases from V and 3 from J, leaving 13 bases between them. Germline-derived CDR1 and CDR2 are SGDLS and YYNGEE. In DNA form, the CDR3 reads TGTGCCAGCAGCTCGGGAGGTTGGGACACTGAAGCTTTCTTT. Translation gives CASSSGGWDTEAFF. The full variable domain, with the rest looked up from reference TRBV9 and TRBJ1-1, is DSGVTQTPKHLITATGQRVTLRCSPRSGDLSVYWYQQSLDQGLQFLIQYYNGEERAKGNILERFSAQQFPDLHSELNLSSLELGDSALYFCASSSGGWDTEAFFGQGTRLTVV.

The V call is TRBV24-1, the J call TRBJ2-7, with TRBD1 identical over 11 bases. The CDR3 has 14 residues. V shed 11 bases, J shed 3 bases, and the junction held 8 bases outside the gene matches. The germline V gene has CDR1 KGHDR and CDR2 SFDVKD. CDR3 in amino acids: CASRGGTGGYEQYF. CDR3 bases: TGTGCCAGCAGGGGGGGGACAGGGGGCTACGAGCAGTACTTC.

This clonotype has at least ten counts. The gene calls are TRBV7-2 and TRBJ1-1; D uncertain. Germline V gene sequence: CDR1 SGHTA, CDR2 FQGNSA. The CDR3 runs to 13 residues. Trimming removed 10 bases at V and 4 bases at J, with 16 bases between. For the CDR3, the DNA is TGTGCCAACCAACAAACGTGGGGCACTGAAGCTTTCTTT. This translates into CANQQTWGTEAFF.

V and J are TRBV11-2 and TRBJ2-3; 8 bases line up with TRBD2. Germline CDR1 is SGHAT and CDR2 is FQNNGV. Germline trimming cut 1 base from V and 0 bases from J; bases unmatched to any gene: 3. The CDR3 totals 16 residues. The CDR3, as DNA: TGTGCCAGCAGCTTAGTGGCTAGCGGGAGCACAGATACGCAGTATTTT. It specifies CASSLVASGSTDTQYF.